This record covers a single T cell receptor (beta chain). V lost 1 base to trimming and J lost 3 bases, with 12 bases between them. From germline, CDR1 is SGHRS and CDR2 YFSETQ. This CDR3 comprises 15 residues. This entry comes from a study of blood T cell repertoires in COVID-19. Overall study context: PBMCs, B-cell-depleted T cells, or T cells provided the cDNA or gDNA that made up the material.

Study processing details: Estimation of nucleated cell counts was performed using reference gene primer amplification. Profiling relied on immunoSEQ multiplex PCR, and the TCRdb table lists in-frame clones only, not all of them. V and J calls plus clone size are reproduced from that table; the DNA served to infer D and trimming. Among nearly 110,000 clones listed, 84% were seen once. Sequenced: peripheral blood. The origin of this receptor is a human donor in a cohort sampled during active COVID-19. The chain couples TRBV5-1 to TRBJ2-3, with TRBD2 as a possible D gene (6 bases). In DNA form, the CDR3 reads TGCGCCAGCAGCTTGCCCGGGACTCTTACAGATACGCAGTATTTT. Protein sequence: CASSLPGTLTDTQYF. The variable domain in full, with the rest retrieved from reference TRBV5-1 and TRBJ2-3, is KAGVTQTPRYLIKTRGQQVTLSCSPISGHRSVSWYQQTPGQGLQFLFEYFSETQRNKGNFPGRFSGRQFSNSRSEMNVSTLELGDSALYLCASSLPGTLTDTQYFGPGTRLTVL.